This T cell receptor beta chain was sequenced in a study of vaccination effects on CD4 cells after COVID-19 (dated by TCRdb to between 2021 and 2024). Turning to the overall study: Post-vaccine samples across the study were collected a median of 72 days after the second dose, with a range of 14 to 241. SARS-CoV-2 spike-specific CD4+ TCR repertoires were compared before and after mRNA vaccination in COVID-19 convalescent patients and in infection-naive vaccine recipients. A total of 10 COVID-19 convalescent patients and a few SARS-CoV-2-naive healthy vaccine recipients were included in the full study. Cultures from other donors in the study were sequenced with the Oncomine TCR Beta short-read assay on an Illumina iSeq 100.

This clone was found once. Which antigen it targets is not known. It has no much larger one-base neighbor in the sample; base qualities were not kept. Including the terminal cysteine and phenylalanine, the CDR3 comprises 14 residues. The CDR3 DNA has 42 bases and is translated from base 1. CDR1 KGHSH and CDR2 LQKENI were looked up in the germline V gene. V and J lose 2 bases and 1 base, and a span of 6 bases separates them. The ViraFEST assay stimulated PBMC with viral peptide pools and then used TCR sequencing to identify antigen-specific CD4+ T cell clonotypes by expansion. After more than nine days of culture, CD4+ T cells were isolated with the EasySep CD4+ T cell isolation kit. Each participant received two doses of an mRNA SARS-CoV-2 vaccine, either BNT162b2 or mRNA-1273. None of the healthy vaccine recipients had a prior SARS-CoV-2 infection, which was confirmed by nucleocapsid antibody tests that came back negative both before and after vaccination. Each well held roughly 2.2 million PBMC cultured in IMDM containing roughly 5% human AB serum, about 10 IU/ml IL-2 and gentamicin, along with 8 to 10 ug/ml peptides. On days 3 and 7, half of the culture medium was replaced with fresh IL-2-containing medium. Unless noted otherwise, every peptide stimulation condition was cultured in triplicate wells. Using Ficoll-Paque Plus gradient centrifugation, PBMC were separated from whole blood and then either used fresh or cryopreserved at -140C. The spike proteins of SARS-CoV-2 and of the common cold coronaviruses HCoV-NL63, HCoV-OC43 and HCoV-229E were spanned by overlapping peptide pools. The QIAamp micro DNA kit was used to extract genomic DNA from the cultured CD4+ T cells.

The protocol used for the library was the immunoSEQ multiplex PCR assay. DNA from the CD4+ T cells that had been cultured and isolated underwent TCR beta CDR3 sequencing. The study's own analysis went as follows. The analysis removed non-productive TCR sequences, trimmed reads to the CDR3 region, and retained only CDR3s that were 7 or more amino acids long. Antigen-specific clonotypes were identified using the MANAFEST web app by comparison of expansion in peptide wells against reference cultures. Positive clones required FDR<0.05 expansion versus reference and all other wells, odds ratio above 5, and frequency above 0.1% in two replicate wells. A clonotype was called cross-reactive if it was significantly expanded both in SARS-CoV-2 spike wells and in at least one common cold coronavirus spike condition. CDR3 similarity was assessed by Levenshtein distance using the stringdist R package, and unrooted trees were constructed with ape in R 3.6.1. Held by TCRdb, this immuneACCESS table contains in-frame sequences only and omits some clones. Under half of the omission traces to an unresolved V gene where checked; the cause of the rest is unknown. V and J calls and clone size follow that table, whereas D and trimming were derived from the DNA. Counted in this sample were tens of thousands of clones; roughly 70% of them appeared once. Approximately 10% of the sample belongs to the ten largest clones.

What the research found in general, with its limitations: The study was limited by a small number of convalescent patients, and early post-infection timepoints were lacking. Clones induced by infection and clones induced by vaccination both contracted markedly at late timepoints after vaccination, which fits with T cell responses waning over time. In healthy vaccine recipients, vaccine-induced clones were almost all SARS-CoV-2 mono-reactive, with only 1 of 255 cross-reactive with common cold coronaviruses.

Sequenced here: CD4+ T cells from PBMCs cultured with HCoV-NL63 spike peptides, sampled after COVID-19 vaccination. This specimen's cell subset or site label, per the study, means: HCoV-NL63 spike overlapping peptide pool stimulation. The clonotype was recovered from a human donor who received a COVID-19 vaccine. This chain joins TRBV18 to TRBJ1-5, with the D gene uncertain. The nucleotide sequence is given as TGTGCCAGCTCACCAGCGGGGAGCAATCAGCCCCAGCATTTT. This gives the protein CASSPAGSNQPQHF. With the portions outside the CDR3 filled from the reference TRBV18 and TRBJ1-5 genes, the complete variable region becomes NAGVMQNPRHLVRRRGQEARLRCSPMKGHSHVYWYRQLPEEGLKFMVYLQKENIIDESGMPKERFSAEFPKEGPSILRIQQVVRGDSAAYFCASSPAGSNQPQHFGDGTRLSIL.